The present T cell receptor (beta chain) was sequenced within a study of cytomegalovirus exposure and HLA in healthy donors. It was with 60 Vbeta and 13 Jbeta primers that the PCR ran. TCRdb keeps only in-frame clones here, not all; method: immunoSEQ multiplex PCR. The sample carries 100,000 to 150,000 clones, approximately 83% recorded once. From germline, CDR1 is SGHRS and CDR2 YFSETQ. CDR3 size: 16 residues. Trimming removed 5 bases at V and 0 bases at J, with 15 bases between. This clonotype was obtained from a girl aged 2 to 9 in good health and CMV-seronegative. The sequenced sample consisted of PBMCs. The chain uses TRBV5-1 and TRBJ2-1, with D perhaps TRBD1 (5 bases). The CDR3 coding sequence is TGCGCCAGCAGATACCCCTCTGGACACTCCTACAATGAGCAGTTCTTC. It encodes CASRYPSGHSYNEQFF.